This paragraph reports one T cell receptor beta chain. Its antigen is unknown. This record comes from a study of radiation and T cells in renal cell carcinoma. General study findings and limits: Irradiated tumors had higher TCR clonality than control tumors.

The germline V gene encodes CDR1 SEHNR and CDR2 FQNEAQ (reference sequence). V shed 2 bases and J shed 5 bases, with 12 bases lying between them. The length of the CDR3 is 14 residues. As for treatment: treatment-naive control, cytoreductive nephrectomy. Control samples are tumors resected by cytoreductive nephrectomy without prior radiation. Sequencing was performed with immunoSEQ multiplex PCR; in TCRdb, only in-frame clones are kept and a portion is missing. In the table there are 20,000 to 30,000 clones, 58% of which are singletons. The clonotype was recovered from a man in his forties or fifties with renal cell carcinoma. Sequenced here: tumor tissue, sampled from a patient whose treatment was nephrectomy without radiotherapy. The gene calls are TRBV7-9 and TRBJ1-1; D not resolved. CDR3 amino acids: CASSLRVGETEAFF. The CDR3 DNA reads as TGTGCCAGCAGCTTACGTGTAGGTGAGACTGAAGCTTTCTTT.